Following are 2 T cell receptor beta chains from one sample sequenced in a study of shared clonotypes between healthy human individuals. Repertoires were generated with immunoSEQ multiplex PCR, while TCRdb's copy carries only in-frame clones and drops some. This sample has 490,000 or so clones, with approximately 80% found just once. Sequencing was carried out using PBMCs. These receptors all come from a woman aged 40 to 50 in good health. Some clones in this sample may be carry-over from other donors' samples.

This chain joins TRBV5-8 and TRBJ2-7; 10 nucleotides match TRBD2. CDR3 length equals 14 residues. V lost 4 bases and J lost 1; bases outside the gene matches: 2. Germline V CDR1 and CDR2: SGHTS, YDEGEE. The CDR3 sequence is CASSQLAGSYEQYF. In nucleotides, the CDR3 is TGTGCCAGCAGCCAACTAGCGGGATCCTACGAGCAGTACTTC.

In the case of this clone: An end of the junction does not agree with germline; a read error may underlie this. The chain couples TRBV28 to TRBJ2-5, with D perhaps matching TRBD1 (7 bases). The CDR3 totals 15 residues. From germline, CDR1 is MDHEN and CDR2 SYDVKM. This chain's CDR3 is CASKPGGNFGETQYF. CDR3 nucleotide sequence: TGCGCCAGCAAGCCAGGGGGGAATTTCGGAGAGACCCAGTACTTC.